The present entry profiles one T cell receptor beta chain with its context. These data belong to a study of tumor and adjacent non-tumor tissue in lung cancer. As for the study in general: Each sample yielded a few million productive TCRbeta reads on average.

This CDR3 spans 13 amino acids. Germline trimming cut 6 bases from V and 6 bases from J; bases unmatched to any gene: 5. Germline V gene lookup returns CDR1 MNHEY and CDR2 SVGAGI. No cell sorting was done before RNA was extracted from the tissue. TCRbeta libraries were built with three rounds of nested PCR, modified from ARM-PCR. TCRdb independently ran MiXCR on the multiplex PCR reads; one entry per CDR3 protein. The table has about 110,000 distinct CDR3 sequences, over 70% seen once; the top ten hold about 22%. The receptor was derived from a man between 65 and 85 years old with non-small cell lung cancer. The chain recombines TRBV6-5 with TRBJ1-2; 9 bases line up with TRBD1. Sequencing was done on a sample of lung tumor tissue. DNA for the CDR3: TGTGCCAGCAGAGCTTGGACAGGGGATGGCTACACCTTC. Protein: CASRAWTGDGYTF.